This T cell receptor beta chain was retrieved from a study of cytomegalovirus exposure and HLA in healthy donors (dated by TCRdb to 2016 to 2017). Concerning the study at large: An earlier analysis of approximately 640 of the donors reported about 290 Gb of sequence data and around 110 million unique TCR beta sequences from about 179 million T cells. Approximately 300 gigabases of sequencing data and 70 million to 95 million unique TCR sequences made up an early release that covered approximately 700 HLA-typed donors. The genetic ancestry cluster associated with self-reported Caucasian donors included 81% of the approximately 430 genotyped donors. The study was designed to test whether signatures of past pathogen exposure could be identified by cataloging public T cell receptors. The study profiled the T cell repertoires of 500 to 800 subjects by immunosequencing and related them to cytomegalovirus serostatus. In addition to the first cohort of approximately 650 subjects, a separate validation cohort of about 120 different subjects was used. High-throughput TCR immunosequencing, statistical association of individual TCRs with disease status, and machine learning were combined to predict cytomegalovirus infection status. In a later analysis, previously published TCR beta repertoires from some 640 donors were re-analyzed and high-resolution HLA genotyping was added so that TCR occurrence patterns could be studied. The later analysis used no new phenotypic data to find candidate immune exposures, relying instead on TCR beta sequences and their occurrence across donors. In an earlier analysis of 587 of the donors, high-throughput TCR beta sequencing was used to judge whether each TCR beta V gene segment behaved as functional or pseudogenic. Donor age, sex, ethnicity and CMV serostatus were compiled alongside the repertoire data. A later genetic analysis took genome-wide SNP genotypes for about three fifths of the 666 donors and used that subset as a discovery cohort. Every repertoire in the discovery cohort had been generated on one and the same sequencing platform. HLA typing covered class I and class II loci at four-digit resolution. Typing coverage varied by locus: roughly 620-630 donors for A, B, C, DRB1 and DQB1; approximately 500 for DQA1; about 600 for DPA1; 450 to 480 for DPB1. Roughly 5 DR-DQ haplotypes were treated as single units for association and clustering because of strong linkage in the cohort. Among roughly 400 genotyped donors of the cohort, an average of approximately 240,000 unique TCR beta nucleotide sequences were sequenced per donor, roughly 18% of them non-productive. Beyond this particular receptor, the publication reports: In a later analysis, TCR association rates were found to vary across HLA loci, with the most associated TCRs seen for DRB1 alleles and the fewest for HLA-C alleles. In this cohort, only TCR beta chains were sequenced, and detectable features were limited by the absence of alpha or paired-chain data. Specific HLA alleles were associated with 16,951 TCR beta sequences at a false discovery rate of 0.05 in a later analysis. The study listed 150 to 200 TCR beta chains as associated with cytomegalovirus. Because HLA typing was missing for some donors at each locus, association tests included only the typed subset. Compared with equally common non-associated chains, HLA-associated TCR beta chains in a later analysis were more clonally expanded and had lower generation probabilities. The sequencing pipeline was judged likely to have produced a cluster of highly shared sequence variants as a technical artifact. While some public TCRs were present in many individuals, most TCR sequences turned up only very rarely across donors. Broadly in line with IMGT annotations, most TCR beta V segments showed up in productive rearrangements about 90% or about 30% of the time in an earlier analysis of 450 to 600 of the donors. Presence/absence analyses assumed roughly uniform sequencing depth across donors, an assumption that may not hold. Most CMV-associated TCR beta chains appeared to be HLA-restricted in a later analysis, and the HLA associations seemed to be driven largely by CMV exposure. The earlier analysis of fewer than 750 of the donors excluded 15 to 20 rarely observed V segments, including chromosome 9 orphons, because counts were too low. Cytomegalovirus status was reported to be diagnosed by the classifier with high specificity and sensitivity in both the original and validation cohorts. When HLA alleles, especially DR and DQ, strongly co-occurred, TCR associations were difficult to assign to individual alleles. Linkage disequilibrium might explain the correlated functional status among segregating V segments, but an unknown experimental factor could not be excluded. A further reported finding was that TCR beta sequences accurately predicted the HLA-A and HLA-B alleles for most subjects in the first cohort. In vitro tests confirmed that a few of the cytomegalovirus-associated TCR beta chains recognize cytomegalovirus antigens. The 87-base-pair reads could not distinguish some IMGT-functional V segments, including TRBV6-2 and TRBV6-3, so those segments were excluded. In a later analysis, several top co-occurrence clusters were reported to appear linked to parvovirus B19, influenza, CMV and Epstein-Barr virus. V-gene and J-gene trimming of TCR beta chains was associated with a missense DCLRE1C variant in a later genetic analysis, and the association was replicated in an independent cohort. For the cohort, immune exposure information was limited to CMV serostatus. The authors suggested that the approach could potentially be extended to other disease states and immunological phenotypes. Compared with the approximately 600-donor mean, donors in an Asian-associated ancestry cluster had fewer N-insertions in productive TCRs, according to a later genetic analysis.

The cohort was made up of 500 to 800 healthy bone marrow donors. All cohort members were sampled while nominally healthy, although unrecorded immune exposures were likely present. The donor was CMV seropositive and was included in the group of 250 to 300 seropositive cohort members. Each donor provided a peripheral blood sample, and peripheral blood mononuclear cells were used for TCR beta sequencing. The Qiagen DNeasy Blood Extraction Kit was used to extract genomic DNA from the blood cell samples. The library was made by the immunoSEQ multiplex PCR assay. A mixture of 60 forward primers for TCR Vbeta segments and 13 reverse primers for TCR Jbeta segments was used in the multiplex PCR. A multiplex PCR assay on genomic DNA amplified the CDR3 region of rearranged TCR beta genes. The amplified TCR beta libraries were sequenced on the Illumina HiSeq System as 87-base-pair reads. On the authors' methods: In a later analysis, tens of millions of unique TCR beta chains were counted across the roughly 670 repertoires, and approximately 11 million of these chains were shared by at least two donors. Raw reads were error-corrected and collapsed into unique sequences by a nearest-neighbor algorithm in which closely related sequences were merged to remove PCR and sequencing errors. CDR3 sequences were aligned to IMGT reference sequences to assign V, D and J gene segments. For a sequence to be retained, a match of at least six nucleotides to both a V gene segment and a J gene segment was required. Rearrangements were called productive when the CDR3 lacked stop codons and stayed in frame with V and J; all others were non-productive. CDR3 was defined according to IMGT convention as the region running from the second conserved V-encoded cysteine to the conserved J-encoded phenylalanine. The earlier analysis of 500 to 600 of the donors excluded sequences that lacked an unambiguous match to a single V gene segment. In an earlier analysis of around 590 of the donors, a V segment was called functional when productive rearrangements were above 56.7%, and segregating when the standard deviation between donors exceeded 5%. A statistical classification framework was built for diagnosing cytomegalovirus status from the catalog of TCR beta chain sequences. A later analysis assigned V and J genes by comparing TCR nucleotide sequences with IMGT/GENE-DB human TR gene sequences. In a later analysis, CDR3 sequences and most-parsimonious VDJ recombination scenarios were assigned using the TCRdist pipeline. In a later analysis, each TCR beta chain was defined by its CDR3 amino acid sequence together with its V-gene family, and reads without a unique V-gene family were excluded. A later analysis removed 592 highly shared, low-generation-probability nucleotide sequences to deal with suspected cross-contamination and a sequencing artifact. In a later analysis, a clonal expansion index was calculated for each public chain from normalized within-repertoire ranks of inferred template counts. In a later analysis, generation probabilities were computed with a VDJ recombination model fitted to out-of-frame rearrangements, and the resulting probabilities were checked against IGoR. A later analysis scored TCR-TCR, TCR-HLA and TCR-CMV co-occurrence with hypergeometric tests, applying a repertoire-size bias correction to TCR pairs. False discovery rates were estimated in a later analysis by permuting HLA or CMV assignments 20 times. In a later analysis, co-occurring TCRs were grouped using DBSCAN, with TCRdist sequence similarity added in when clustering inside HLA-allele-positive subsets. Repertoires with fewer than 30,000 or more than 120,000 public chains, plus five repertoires with anomalous nucleotide sharing, were excluded from co-occurrence clustering. Sourced from immuneACCESS, this table was stored by TCRdb with only in-frame sequences that have V and J called. A share of the clones is absent; for the studies checked, an unresolved V gene accounts for under half, and the remainder has no known explanation. V and J calls and clone size are given by that table; D and trimming were obtained from the DNA. The sample contains around 180,000 clones, 70% to 80% of them found a single time. The ten largest clonotypes hold roughly 1.4% of the sample.

A note on this clone: This receptor's antigen is unknown. No qualities accompany the bases; no much larger clone lies one base away.

For this chain, trimming is 3 bases at the V end and 4 bases at the J end, and the number of junction bases without a gene match is 3. The CDR3, from cysteine to phenylalanine, totals 13 residues. Only the CDR3 DNA stays, 39 bases, in frame from base 1. The germline V gene encodes CDR1 SGHNT and CDR2 YYREEE (reference sequence). The sequence joins TRBV5-4 to TRBJ1-2; the central 7 bases match TRBD1. Sample: PBMCs. The receptor was derived from a woman aged 25 to 45 in good health and CMV-seropositive. The nucleotides are TGTGCCAGCAGCTCCGGGGACAGCTATGGCTACACCTTC. Translation gives CASSSGDSYGYTF.